The rows below give T cell receptor beta chains drawn from one sample of a study of T-cell reconstitution after alpha-beta-depleted transplantation in children. A single record per CDR3 protein comes from TCRdb applying MiXCR to the PCR reads. The profile shows approximately 800,000 distinct CDR3 sequences, approximately 15% of them singletons. Material: PBMCs, mostly from graft donor cells, obtained 360 days after TCRalphabeta/CD19-depleted stem cell transplant. These receptors all come from a male patient aged 10 to 17 who had a stem cell transplant for acute lymphoblastic leukemia, so the T cells may come from the graft donor. CDR3s include the opening cysteine and the closing phenylalanine or tryptophan. A D gene is named only where the DNA matches it firmly. The listing skips clone size in some rows; elsewhere it reads once, few, many or a size class.

many	TRBV2	.	TRBJ2-3	TGTGCCAGCAGTAGTCTAGCGTCCCCAGATACGCAGTATTTT	CASSSLASPDTQYF
few	TRBV5-1	TRBD2	TRBJ2-1	TGCGCCAGCAGCTCGGGACTATCTTCTCAAGAGCAGTTCTTC	CASSSGLSSQEQFF
.	TRBV29-1	.	TRBJ2-7	TGCAGCGCCCTGGGGAGCGAGCAGTACTTC	CSALGSEQYF
few	TRBV5-1	TRBD1	TRBJ2-5	TGCGCCAGCAGCTTCGCGACAGGGTATTCGGAGACCCAGTACTTC	CASSFATGYSETQYF
few	TRBV4-2	TRBD2	TRBJ2-1	TGTGCCAGCAGCCAACTACTAGCGGGAGGAGGGGCTAGCTCCTACAATGAGCAGTTCTTC	CASSQLLAGGGASSYNEQFF
.	TRBV6-2/TRBV6-3	.	TRBJ2-1	TGTGCCAGCACTGGGGGCTTCGACAATGAGCAGTTCTTC	CASTGGFDNEQFF
.	TRBV29-1	.	TRBJ2-7	TGCAGCGTTTTAACCTGGCGGGACAACTCCTACGAGCAGTACTTC	CSVLTWRDNSYEQYF
.	TRBV2	.	TRBJ2-1	TGTGCCAGCAGGTGGACCAATCCTACAAATGAGCAGTTCTTC	CASRWTNPTNEQFF
many	TRBV4-1	.	TRBJ2-7	TGCGCCAGCAGGTCTCTAGCGTCCTACGAGCAGTACTTC	CASRSLASYEQYF
.	TRBV3-1	TRBD2	TRBJ2-7	TGTGCCAGCAGCCCTATACTAGCGGGTGCCTACTACGAGCAGTACTTC	CASSPILAGAYYEQYF
many	TRBV4-1	.	TRBJ2-7	TGTGCCAGCAGCCAAGTCAGGTCCTACGAGCAGTACTTC	CASSQVRSYEQYF
.	TRBV27	TRBD2	TRBJ2-7	TGTGCCAGCAGTCGGGGGCGGGAGGGCTCCTACGAGCAGTACTTC	CASSRGREGSYEQYF
.	TRBV7-8	.	TRBJ2-4	TGTGCCAGCACCGATCAAAGACTAGGGCGAAACATTCAGTACTTC	CASTDQRLGRNIQYF
.	TRBV5-1	TRBD2	TRBJ2-7	TGCGCCAGCAGCTTATCTAGCGGGAGTGGCGAGCAGTACTTC	CASSLSSGSGEQYF
.	TRBV9	.	TRBJ2-1	TGTGCCAGCAGCCCGACTGGAGAAAATGAGCAGTTCTTC	CASSPTGENEQFF
many	TRBV25-1	.	TRBJ2-2	TGTGCCAGCAGTCCCTTATCCGGGAACACCGGGGAGCTGTTTTTT	CASSPLSGNTGELFF
many	TRBV24-1	TRBD1	TRBJ2-1	TGTGCCACCAGTGAGTTACAGGGGGCGGCCAATGAGCAGTTCTTC	CATSELQGAANEQFF
.	TRBV20-1	.	TRBJ2-3	TGCAGTGTCCATAGCAGGGGAGATACGCAGTATTTT	CSVHSRGDTQYF
many	TRBV2	.	TRBJ2-5	TGTGCCAGCAGGTCCCCTAGGGTCTGGGAGACCCAGTACTTC	CASRSPRVWETQYF
.	TRBV5-1	.	TRBJ1-5	TGCGCCAGCAGCTTGGGTACGGCTCAGCCCCAGCATTTT	CASSLGTAQPQHF
.	TRBV4-1	TRBD2	TRBJ2-3	TGCGCCAGCAGCCAAGAGCTAGCGGGAGGGCTGGGCACAGATACGCAGTATTTT	CASSQELAGGLGTDTQYF
few	TRBV3-1	.	TRBJ2-7	TGTGCCAGCAGCCCGCGACTAAGCGTCTCCTACGAGCAGTACTTC	CASSPRLSVSYEQYF
.	TRBV29-1	.	TRBJ2-7	TGCAGCGTTGATTTGGGGGTCGGCGAGCAGTACTTC	CSVDLGVGEQYF
.	TRBV6-1	TRBD1	TRBJ1-3	TGTGCCAGCAGTCCGACAGGGACTCGGTATATTGGAAACACCATATATTTT	CASSPTGTRYIGNTIYF
.	TRBV29-1	TRBD1	TRBJ2-1	TGCAGCGTTCAAAGGGACAGGGGAGGACGCGGGAGGTTGAGGAACAATGAGCAGTTCTTC	CSVQRDRGGRGRLRNNEQFF
many	TRBV6-6	.	TRBJ2-7	TGTGCCCTGGGTTTCCAGCCGATCTACGAGCAGTACTTC	CALGFQPIYEQYF
few	TRBV5-1	TRBD2	TRBJ2-3	TGCGCCAGCAGCTCTCGACTAGCGGGAGTCGTGGATACGCAGTATTTT	CASSSRLAGVVDTQYF
few	TRBV11-2	.	TRBJ2-1	TGTGCCAGCTGCCACATGGACTTAAGCTCCTACAATGAGCAGTTCTTC	CASCHMDLSSYNEQFF
few	TRBV24-1	.	TRBJ2-3	TGTGCCACCGGGGCGGGACGCTCACTCCATACGCAGTATTTT	CATGAGRSLHTQYF
many	TRBV2	.	TRBJ2-2	TGTGCCAGCACGGAGTACACCGGGGAGCTGTTTTTT	CASTEYTGELFF
few	TRBV20-1	.	TRBJ2-3	TGCAGTGCTAGACCAGGGCGGGCAGATACGCAGTATTTT	CSARPGRADTQYF
.	TRBV27	.	TRBJ2-7	TGTGCCAGCAGTACCTACCTTTCCCGACTAGCCTACGAGCAGTACTTC	CASSTYLSRLAYEQYF
.	TRBV7-3	.	TRBJ1-1	TGTGCCAGCAGCTTAAGCCCGGGGTCCACTGAAGCTTTCTTT	CASSLSPGSTEAFF
.	TRBV4-1	TRBD1	TRBJ1-2	TGCGCCAGCAGCCATGAAGCAGACAGGGGTTTCTACGGCTACACCTTC	CASSHEADRGFYGYTF
few	TRBV19	TRBD2	TRBJ2-1	TGTGCCAGTAGTATTTTGAGCGGGAGTCTCTCCTACAATGAGCAGTTCTTC	CASSILSGSLSYNEQFF
.	TRBV6-1	TRBD2	TRBJ2-2	TGTGCCAGCGGCTTTAGGGCTAGCGGGAGCAGGAACACCGGGGAGCTGTTTTTT	CASGFRASGSRNTGELFF